The clone carrying this T cell receptor beta chain was detected only a few times. Semi-nested PCR with Nested Universal Primer A followed constant-region reverse priming of full-length variable regions. TCRdb re-derived calls from the 5' RACE reads in MiXCR, one entry per CDR3 protein. The table has about 32,000 distinct CDR3 sequences, around 22% seen once. Germline values: CDR1 MNHEY, CDR2 SMNVEV (reference sequence). This CDR3 region has 12 residues. Memory CD4+ T cells were sorted as CD4+CD45RO+CD25- cells. This receptor was identified in a female donor with breast cancer. The chain carries TRBV27 and TRBJ2-2, with D perhaps TRBD2 (6 bases). Sequenced sample: memory CD4+ T cells sorted from blood. The subset here: memory CD4+ T cells, CD4+CD45RO+CD25-. CDR3 region: CSTLGGSGELFF. CDR3 nucleotide sequence: TGTTCTACCCTTGGGGGGAGCGGGGAGCTGTTTTTT.